These 4 T cell receptor beta chains were all obtained from the same sample, sequenced in a study of blood T cell repertoires in COVID-19. Assay: immunoSEQ multiplex PCR; the TCRdb copy retains only in-frame clones and omits some. This table has about 240,000 clones, about 88% appearing once. The specimen was peripheral blood. The receptors stem from a woman aged 70-85 years with active or convalescent COVID-19.

The chain employs TRBV25-1 and TRBJ2-2; 7 positions agree with TRBD1. This CDR3 region has 15 residues. V shed 2 bases, J shed 6 bases, and the junction held 6 bases outside the gene matches. Germline lookup yields CDR1 MGHDK and CDR2 SYGVNS. The CDR3 region has the DNA TGTGCCAGCAGTGAAAGGGCAGGGGGTCCCGGGGAGCTGTTTTTT. The encoded protein is CASSERAGGPGELFF.

This chain connects TRBV7-8 to TRBJ1-2; D is unresolved. The germline V gene encodes CDR1 SGHVS and CDR2 FQNEAQ. Deletions cut 1 base from V and 4 bases from J, with 16 bases between. This CDR3 contains 16 residues. CDR3 in DNA: TGTGCCAGCAGCTTAGGGGTGGGGAGCGTAGGCTATGGCTACACCTTC. Residues: CASSLGVGSVGYGYTF.

This chain's CDR3 is CASSPRQANEKLFF. CDR3 nucleotide sequence: TGTGCCAGCAGCCCAAGACAGGCCAATGAAAAACTGTTTTTT. V usage is TRBV7-2 and J usage is TRBJ1-4; tentative D call: TRBD1 (6 bases). Germline V lookup: CDR1 SGHTA, CDR2 FQGNSA. The CDR3 length is 14 residues. V gave up 5 bases and J gave up 5 bases, with 12 bases separating them.

V usage is TRBV2 and J usage is TRBJ1-1; D is uncertain. Trimming took off 3 bases at V and 6 bases at J, with 20 bases between the two ends. From germline, CDR1 is SNHLY and CDR2 FYNNEI. The CDR3 sequence is 16 residues long. The CDR3 region is CASSDRTLPSVPEAFF. The CDR3 coding sequence is TGTGCCAGCAGTGACCGGACTCTACCCTCGGTCCCTGAAGCTTTCTTT.